This entry lists 26 T cell receptor beta chains sequenced from one sample in a study of blood T cell repertoires in COVID-19. TCRdb keeps only in-frame clones here, not all; method: immunoSEQ multiplex PCR. The sample yields approximately 150,000 clones, about 84% seen once. Material for sequencing was PBMCs or T cells enriched from blood (not recorded which). Receptors were obtained from a woman in her thirties or forties with acute COVID-19.

The chain couples TRBV5-1 to TRBJ2-7; 15 bases are shared with TRBD2. V lost 0 bases to trimming and J lost 2 bases; unmatched junction nucleotides: 6. The CDR3 spans 18 residues. CDR1 and CDR2 from the germline V gene are SGHRS and YFSETQ. CDR3 loop: CASSLGGTSGRQTYEQYF. Written as DNA, the CDR3 is TGCGCCAGCAGCTTGGGGGGGACTAGCGGGAGGCAAACCTACGAGCAGTACTTC.

This clone was observed a single time. The chain couples TRBV6-4 to TRBJ1-5, with 10 bases aligning to TRBD1. The ends lost 0 bases at V and 2 bases at J; junction bases unmatched: 16. This CDR3 has 21 amino acids. Germline loops: CDR1 MRHNA, CDR2 SNTAGT. CDR3 in DNA: TGTGCCAGCAGTGACTCCCCTTGGGGGGACAGGGGAGTTTTGGGCAATCAGCCCCAGCATTTT. It specifies CASSDSPWGDRGVLGNQPQHF.

The chain carries TRBV11-2 and TRBJ2-3; tentative D call: TRBD1 (6 bases). The CDR3 extends over 15 amino acids. CDR1 and CDR2 (germline): SGHAT, FQNNGV. The germline V and J ends were trimmed by 0 bases and 3 bases, with 10 bases remaining between them. The CDR3 region is CASSLDRRGTDTQYF. The CDR3 region has the DNA TGTGCCAGCAGCTTAGATCGCAGGGGAACAGATACGCAGTATTTT.

This clone was seen more than once but under ten times. The rearrangement links TRBV2 to TRBJ2-7; 15 bases fit TRBD2. Germline trimming cut 6 bases from V and 9 bases from J; bases unmatched to any gene: 6. CDR3 length: 14 amino acids. The V gene's germline CDR1 is SNHLY and CDR2 FYNNEI. The CDR3 DNA reads TGTGCCAGCAGACCCGGACTAGCGGGAGGGGGGCAGTACTTC. Amino acids: CASRPGLAGGGQYF. Complete variable domain (other parts from reference TRBV2 and TRBJ2-7): EPEVTQTPSHQVTQMGQEVILRCVPISNHLYFYWYRQILGQKVEFLVSFYNNEISEKSEIFDDQFSVERPDGSNFTLKIRSTKLEDSAMYFCASRPGLAGGGQYFGPGTRLTVT.

This clone was seen a handful of times. This sequence joins TRBV27 and TRBJ2-1, with 9 bases matching TRBD2. The junction had 13 bases not matched to a gene; V was cut back by 7 bases and J by 6 bases. This CDR3 is built from 16 residues. CDR1 is MNHEY and CDR2 is SMNVEV in the germline V gene (reference sequence). CDR3 sequence (DNA): TGTGCCAGCAAACCGACCGGGACTAGCCTAAGCAATGAGCAGTTCTTC. This codes for CASKPTGTSLSNEQFF.

The V and J genes are TRBV7-2 and TRBJ2-7; perhaps TRBD2 as D (6 bases). This CDR3 spans 14 amino acids. Germline-derived CDR1 and CDR2 are SGHTA and FQGNSA. Trimming stripped 4 bases from V and 3 bases from J, with 13 bases between. The CDR3 spells CASSSRGDYYEQYF. The CDR3 DNA reads TGTGCCAGCAGCTCCCGCGGGGATTACTACGAGCAGTACTTC.

The chain links TRBV18 to TRBJ1-2; D might be TRBD1 (5 bases). CDR3 length equals 13 residues. CDR1 KGHSH and CDR2 LQKENI come from the germline V gene. V was pared by 3 bases and J by 8 bases, with 13 bases between. The CDR3 region has the DNA TGTGCCAGCTCACCTCCGGGACTTTACGGCTACACCTTC. It specifies CASSPPGLYGYTF.

The chain joins TRBV9 to TRBJ1-2; the D is unclear. V lost 0 bases and J 4 bases, leaving 4 bases between the germline ends. Looked up from germline, CDR1 is SGDLS and CDR2 is YYNGEE. The CDR3 sequence is 12 residues long. CDR3: CASSVDGYGYTF. DNA for the CDR3: TGTGCCAGCAGCGTAGACGGCTATGGCTACACCTTC.

The V gene is TRBV5-1, the J gene TRBJ2-5, with D possibly matching TRBD2 (6 bases). The germline V and J ends were trimmed by 0 bases and 5 bases, with 14 bases remaining between them. Germline V CDR1 and CDR2: SGHRS, YFSETQ. This CDR3 spans 15 amino acids. The chain's CDR3 is CASSLGTGSGETQYF. For the CDR3, the DNA is TGCGCCAGCAGCTTGGGTACCGGGAGTGGGGAGACCCAGTACTTC.

The chain carries TRBV6-4 and TRBJ2-1, with D perhaps matching TRBD1 (5 bases). There are 17 residues in the CDR3. Germline V gives CDR1 MRHNA, CDR2 SNTAGT. Trimming stripped 0 bases from V and 6 bases from J, with 18 bases between. The CDR3: CASSDSETVIIGNEQFF. DNA of the CDR3: TGTGCCAGCAGTGACTCAGAGACAGTGATAATTGGCAATGAGCAGTTCTTC.

This clone appeared once. This rearrangement joins TRBV5-6 to TRBJ2-5; D ambiguous. The CDR3 consists of 14 residues. With 0 bases removed from V and 5 bases from J, the gap between germline ends came to 11 bases. Germline-derived CDR1 and CDR2 are SGHDT and YYEEEE. The CDR3 spells CASSLVSSAETQYF. The CDR3 DNA sequence: TGTGCCAGCAGCTTGGTCTCCTCTGCGGAGACCCAGTACTTC.

The chain employs TRBV2 and TRBJ2-1, with 7 nucleotides matching TRBD1. In germline, CDR1 is SNHLY, CDR2 FYNNEI. V was clipped by 11 bases and J by 5 bases; unmatched bases: 9. The CDR3 has 13 residues. Here the CDR3 reads CAGKGQRNNEQFF. CDR3 DNA sequence: TGTGCCGGGAAGGGACAGAGGAACAATGAGCAGTTCTTC.

The chain combines TRBV5-8 with TRBJ2-1; 8 positions agree with TRBD1. CDR3 length: 15 amino acids. Germline V CDR1 and CDR2: SGHTS, YDEGEE. Trimming at V came to 5 bases and at J to 6 bases, leaving 10 bases not matched to a gene. The CDR3 loop reads CASRMTGQGTNEQFF. The CDR3 coding sequence is TGTGCCAGCAGGATGACAGGACAGGGCACCAATGAGCAGTTCTTC.

This sequence joins TRBV5-6 and TRBJ1-1; perhaps TRBD1 as D (6 bases). CDR3 size: 15 residues. The germline V and J ends were trimmed by 1 base and 1 base, with 11 bases remaining between them. Looked up from germline, CDR1 is SGHDT and CDR2 is YYEEEE. CDR3 protein: CASSLRGLGNTEAFF. In DNA, the CDR3 is TGTGCCAGCAGCTTGAGGGGGTTGGGGAACACTGAAGCTTTCTTT. Full variable domain (missing parts from reference TRBV5-6 and TRBJ1-1): DAGVTQSPTHLIKTRGQQVTLRCSPKSGHDTVSWYQQALGQGPQFIFQYYEEEERQRGNFPDRFSGHQFPNYSSELNVNALLLGDSALYLCASSLRGLGNTEAFFGQGTRLTVV.

This clone has more than one count but fewer than ten. V and J are TRBV7-9 and TRBJ2-2, with D unresolved. The CDR3 has 16 amino acids. Germline-derived CDR1 and CDR2 are SEHNR and FQNEAQ (reference sequence). Trimming took 1 base from V and 6 from J, leaving 15 bases between them. The CDR3 protein is CASSLGPQERSGELFF. As DNA, the CDR3 is TGTGCCAGCAGCTTAGGCCCCCAGGAAAGGTCCGGGGAGCTGTTTTTT.

This clone was seen a few times. The chain has TRBV4-1 and TRBJ2-1, with D possibly TRBD2 on 5 matching bases. Germline V gives CDR1 MGHRA, CDR2 YSYEKL. The ends were cut back, 0 bases at V and 6 bases at J, with 12 bases in the middle. The CDR3 loop spans 15 amino acids. As DNA, the CDR3 is TGCGCCAGCAGCCAAGAACGTGTGGCGGGCAATGAGCAGTTCTTC. Translated: CASSQERVAGNEQFF.

The rearrangement uses TRBV5-5 and TRBJ2-7; 11 bases map to TRBD1. Per germline, CDR1 SGHKS and CDR2 YYEKEE (reference sequence). The junction had 11 bases not matched to a gene; V was cut back by 4 bases and J by 5 bases. The CDR3 has 16 amino acids. This CDR3 reads CASSTAWDRGRDEQYF. The DNA for the CDR3 is TGTGCCAGCAGCACCGCCTGGGACAGGGGGAGAGACGAGCAGTACTTC.

CDR3 residues: CASSKGASGTLNEQFF. The CDR3 nucleotides are TGTGCCAGCAGCAAAGGAGCTAGCGGGACCCTCAATGAGCAGTTCTTC. The rearrangement joins TRBV21-1 to TRBJ2-1; the DNA was not used to check the table's D call, TRBD2. TRBV21-1 represents a pseudogene. The CDR3 is made up of 16 amino acids.

The V call is TRBV7-8, the J call TRBJ2-7; TRBD1 agrees at 9 bases. The germline gives CDR1 SGHVS, CDR2 FQNEAQ. J lost 7 bases, V lost 5 bases, and 6 bases had no gene match. The CDR3 length is 13 residues. The CDR3 nucleotides are TGTGCCAGCAGCCCTGACAGGGGGGGAGAGCAGTACTTC. Amino acids: CASSPDRGGEQYF.

V is TRBV24-1 and J is TRBJ2-7, with 7 bases that match TRBD2. J gave up 0 bases and V 9 bases, and 19 bases lay outside the gene matches. The CDR3 extends over 18 amino acids. Germline CDR1 and CDR2: KGHDR and SFDVKD. The CDR3: CATPSNRLADHSSYEQYF. In DNA form, the CDR3 reads TGTGCCACCCCCAGTAATCGCCTAGCGGACCATAGCTCCTACGAGCAGTACTTC.

This clone was detected a few times. J is TRBJ1-2 and V is TRBV19; D unresolved. The CDR3 runs 14 residues. V shed 7 bases and J shed 2 bases, with 14 bases lying between them. Germline V lookup: CDR1 LNHDA, CDR2 SQIVND (reference sequence). DNA of the CDR3: TGTGCCAGTATCCCCCCCTCGTTCAACTATGGCTACACCTTC. Its translation is CASIPPSFNYGYTF.

V gene TRBV24-1 combines with J gene TRBJ2-1, with a weak D call TRBD2 (5 bases). This CDR3 is built from 11 residues. The V gene lost 9 bases and the J gene lost 7 bases, with 9 bases spanning the gap. CDR1 and CDR2 from the germline V gene are KGHDR and SFDVKD. The DNA of the CDR3 is TGTGCCACCGGACGGGGTAATGAGCAGTTCTTC. Its protein is CATGRGNEQFF.

The J gene is TRBJ2-7, the V gene TRBV7-9; TRBD2 is a possible D gene (7 bases). Per the germline V gene, CDR1 is SEHNR and CDR2 is FQNEAQ (reference sequence). The CDR3 extends over 16 amino acids. Trimming removed 5 bases at V and 5 bases at J, with 22 bases between. CDR3 bases: TGTGCCAGCAGCCCGAGGGGGGGGAGAGATAGGGACGAGCAGTACTTC. It specifies CASSPRGGRDRDEQYF.

The chain uses TRBV30 and TRBJ2-3, with a weak D call TRBD1 (6 bases). V was trimmed by 0 bases and J by 5 bases, leaving 12 bases between them. The CDR3 loop spans 14 amino acids. Germline lookup yields CDR1 GTSNPN and CDR2 SVGIG (reference sequence). CDR3 in DNA: TGTGCCTGGAGTGTACCGGAAGGGGGAGATACGCAGTATTTT. Its protein product is CAWSVPEGGDTQYF.

This clone showed up just once. The chain employs TRBV3-1 (or the pseudogene TRBV3-2) and TRBJ2-7, with a possible D match to TRBD1 (5 bases). V lost 4 bases to trimming and J lost 4 bases, with 11 bases between them. CDR3 length: 13 amino acids. Germline CDR1 reads LGHDT; CDR2 reads YNNKEL (reference sequence). The CDR3 loop reads CASSRNTGYEQYF. The CDR3 DNA reads TGTGCCAGCAGCCGAAACACAGGTTACGAGCAGTACTTC.

The genes are TRBV27 and TRBJ2-2, with TRBD2 matching over 14 bases. The J segment lost 8 bases and the V segment lost 6 bases, leaving 8 bases of the junction unmatched. CDR3 length: 16 amino acids. Germline loops: CDR1 MNHEY, CDR2 SMNVEV (reference sequence). The CDR3 loop reads CASRRGTSGSAGELFF. The CDR3 DNA reads as TGTGCCAGCAGAAGAGGGACTAGCGGGAGTGCTGGGGAGCTGTTTTTT.